This TCR beta chain was sequenced for a study of cytomegalovirus exposure and HLA in healthy donors (dated 2017 in TCRdb). A note on the overall study: According to an earlier analysis of around 600 of the donors, about 179 million T cells yielded some 120 million unique TCR beta sequences and approximately 280 Gb of sequence data. Roughly 300 gigabases of sequencing data and around 88 million unique TCR sequences made up an early release that covered several hundred HLA-typed donors. Of the roughly 400 genotyped donors, 81% fell in the genetic ancestry cluster associated with self-reported Caucasian donors. The study aimed to test whether cataloging public T cell receptors could reveal signatures of past pathogen exposure. The study used immunosequencing to profile the T cell repertoires of about 670 subjects and linked those repertoires to cytomegalovirus serostatus. In addition to the first cohort of around 670 subjects, a separate validation cohort of some 120 different subjects was used. To predict cytomegalovirus infection status, the study combined high-throughput TCR immunosequencing, statistical association of individual TCRs with disease status, and machine learning. In a later analysis, previously published TCR beta repertoires from about 670 donors were re-analyzed and high-resolution HLA genotyping was added so that TCR occurrence patterns could be studied. In the later analysis, no new phenotypic data were used to find candidate immune exposures; instead, reliance was placed on TCR beta sequences and their occurrence across donors. To decide whether each TCR beta V gene segment behaved as functional or pseudogenic, an earlier analysis of nearly 600 of the donors relied on high-throughput TCR beta sequencing. Donor age, sex, ethnicity and CMV serostatus were compiled together with the repertoire data. A later genetic analysis used genome-wide SNP genotypes for 398 of the 666 donors, treating that subset as a discovery cohort. All discovery cohort repertoires had been generated using a single sequencing platform. Both class I and class II loci were covered by HLA typing, at four-digit resolution. Typing coverage varied by locus: 629-630 donors for A, B, C, DRB1 and DQB1; around 560 for DQA1; over 600 for DPA1; approximately 470 for DPB1. Because of strong linkage in the cohort, five DR-DQ haplotypes were treated as single units for association and clustering. On average, 235,054 unique TCR beta nucleotide sequences were sequenced per donor among several hundred genotyped donors of the cohort, with roughly 19% of those sequences being non-productive. What the study reported, not specific to this receptor: Some IMGT-functional V segments, including TRBV6-2 and TRBV6-3, could not be told apart with the 87-base-pair reads, so those segments were excluded. A few of the identified cytomegalovirus-associated TCR beta chains were confirmed in vitro to be specific for cytomegalovirus antigens. In a later genetic analysis, fewer N-insertions in productive TCRs were reported among donors in an Asian-associated ancestry cluster than the roughly 640-donor mean. An earlier analysis of 450 to 750 of the donors showed that most TCR beta V segments appeared in productive rearrangements either about 90% or about 30% of the time, which broadly matched IMGT annotations. In the study, approximately 150 TCR beta chains were listed as associated with cytomegalovirus. In a later analysis, HLA-associated TCR beta chains showed more clonal expansion and lower generation probabilities than non-associated chains that were equally common. Several of the top co-occurrence clusters appeared to be linked to parvovirus B19, influenza, CMV and Epstein-Barr virus, according to a later analysis. Strong co-occurrence of HLA alleles, especially DR and DQ, made assigning TCR associations to individual alleles difficult. The authors suggested that the approach could potentially be generalized to other disease states and immunological phenotypes. Linkage disequilibrium might explain the correlated functional status among segregating V segments, but an unknown experimental factor could not be excluded. The only immune exposure information available for the cohort was CMV serostatus. Most TCR sequences were seen in very few donors, while some public TCRs were found in many individuals. In a later genetic analysis, a missense DCLRE1C variant was associated with V-gene and J-gene trimming of TCR beta chains, and the association was replicated in an independent cohort. The classifier was reported to diagnose cytomegalovirus status with high specificity and sensitivity in both the original and validation cohorts. A cluster of highly shared sequence variants was judged likely to represent a technical artifact of the sequencing pipeline. A further reported finding was that TCR beta sequences accurately predicted the HLA-A and HLA-B alleles for most subjects in the first cohort. In this cohort, only TCR beta chains were sequenced, and detectable features were limited by the absence of alpha or paired-chain data. The earlier analysis of nearly 600 of the donors excluded 15 to 20 rarely observed V segments, including chromosome 9 orphons, because counts were too low. Presence/absence analyses assumed roughly uniform sequencing depth across donors, an assumption that may not hold. According to a later analysis, TCR association rates differed among HLA loci, with DRB1 alleles showing the most associated TCRs and HLA-C alleles showing the fewest. A later analysis associated 16,951 TCR beta sequences with specific HLA alleles at a false discovery rate of 0.05. Because HLA typing was unavailable for some donors at each locus, only the typed subset was used in association tests. Most CMV-associated TCR beta chains appeared to be HLA-restricted in a later analysis, and the HLA associations seemed to be driven largely by CMV exposure.

In total, approximately 700 healthy bone marrow donors made up the cohort. At the time of sampling, all cohort members were nominally healthy, though unrecorded immune exposures were likely present. The donor was CMV seronegative and was included in the group of around 320 seronegative cohort members. A peripheral blood sample was provided by each donor, and peripheral blood mononuclear cells were used for TCR beta sequencing. Genomic DNA was extracted from the blood cell samples with the Qiagen DNeasy Blood Extraction Kit. Library preparation was by the immunoSEQ multiplex PCR assay. A mixture of 60 forward primers for TCR Vbeta segments and 13 reverse primers for TCR Jbeta segments was used in the multiplex PCR. The CDR3 region of rearranged TCR beta genes was amplified from genomic DNA by a multiplex PCR assay. Amplified TCR beta libraries were sequenced as 87-base-pair reads on the Illumina HiSeq System. The study's processing was this. A later analysis tallied 75 million to 95 million unique TCR beta chains across the 666 repertoires, and about 10 million of those chains were shared by two or more donors. Raw reads were error-corrected and collapsed into unique sequences with a nearest-neighbor algorithm that merged closely related sequences to remove PCR and sequencing errors. CDR3 sequences were aligned to IMGT reference sequences to assign V, D and J gene segments. For a sequence to be retained, a match of at least six nucleotides to both a V gene segment and a J gene segment was required. A rearrangement counted as productive if the CDR3 had no stop codons and remained in frame with V and J, and every other rearrangement counted as non-productive. Following IMGT convention, CDR3 was defined as the stretch from the second conserved V-encoded cysteine to the conserved J-encoded phenylalanine. The earlier analysis of about 560 of the donors excluded any sequence lacking an unambiguous match to a single V gene segment. In an earlier analysis of about 590 of the donors, a V segment was called functional when productive rearrangements were above 56.7%, and segregating when the standard deviation between donors exceeded 5%. To diagnose cytomegalovirus status from the catalog of TCR beta chain sequences, a statistical classification framework was built. In a later analysis, V and J genes were assigned by comparing TCR nucleotide sequences against IMGT/GENE-DB human TR gene sequences. Using the TCRdist pipeline, a later analysis assigned CDR3 sequences along with most-parsimonious VDJ recombination scenarios. A later analysis defined each TCR beta chain by its CDR3 amino acid sequence plus V-gene family, and excluded reads lacking a unique V-gene family. To address suspected cross-contamination and a sequencing artifact, a later analysis removed 450 to 700 highly shared, low-generation-probability nucleotide sequences. A later analysis calculated a clonal expansion index for each public chain from normalized within-repertoire ranks of inferred template counts. A later analysis computed generation probabilities with a VDJ recombination model fitted to out-of-frame rearrangements, and checked the results against IGoR. Hypergeometric tests were used in a later analysis to score TCR-TCR, TCR-HLA and TCR-CMV co-occurrence, with a repertoire-size bias correction applied to the TCR pairs. In a later analysis, false discovery rates were estimated by permuting HLA or CMV assignments 20 times. In a later analysis, co-occurring TCRs were grouped with DBSCAN, and TCRdist sequence similarity was added when clustering was performed within HLA-allele-positive subsets. Repertoires with fewer than 30,000 or more than 120,000 public chains, plus five repertoires with anomalous nucleotide sharing, were excluded from co-occurrence clustering. This immuneACCESS table, as held by TCRdb, lists in-frame sequences with V and J called but not all clones. Of the missing ones, under half trace to an unresolved V gene in checked studies; the others have no known cause. V, J and clone size reflect that table, while D and trimming were determined from the DNA. Recorded for this sample are roughly 100,000 clones; 73% of them occurred a single time. The top ten hold roughly 3.5% of the sample.

Concerning this clone itself: Its target antigen remains unknown. No clone much larger than this one lies a single base away; base qualities are absent.

Relative to germline, V is missing 8 bases and J is missing 4 bases, with 0 bases of the junction outside any gene match. Measured from the cysteine to the phenylalanine, the CDR3 is 12 residues long. The only DNA kept is the CDR3, 36 bases in frame from the first base. The germline V gene supplies CDR1 LGHNA and CDR2 YNFKEQ. The chain is made from TRBV4-2 and TRBJ2-2, and 8 bases in between align with TRBD2. This sequence originates from a man in his forties in good health and CMV-seronegative. The sample consisted of PBMCs. The CDR3: CASLAGTGELFF. The DNA sequence follows: TGTGCCAGCCTAGCGGGCACCGGGGAGCTGTTTTTT.